A selection of T cell receptor beta chains follows, all from one sample in a study of human T cells and chemical hapten exposure. Each CDR3 protein gets one entry after TCRdb re-called the RACE reads with MiXCR. Of fewer than 200,000 distinct CDR3 sequences listed, roughly 30% are singletons. The sample consisted of whole blood, taken in connection with sensitization to the hapten diphenylcyclopropenone (DPC). The receptors derive from a woman aged 25 to 39 with alopecia areata. Some clones in this sample may be carry-over from other donors' samples. Both conserved end residues are part of each CDR3. The D gene is left open where the match is weak. Clone size is given for some rows only: seen once, a few or many times, or a class if the clone is expanded.

NA	NA	TRBJ1-4	TRBV4-3	TGCGCCAGCAGCCAAGATCCAATGACGGGCCCATCCGGGGGAAAACTGTTTTTT	CASSQDPMTGPSGGKLFF
NA	NA	TRBJ2-5	TRBV7-2	TGTGCCAGCAGCTTAGGGGGGAGCGGCCAAGAGACCCAGTACTTC	CASSLGGSGQETQYF
NA	NA	TRBJ2-7	TRBV5-1	TGCGCCAGCAGCTTGGGAGGCGGCGGTCCCAACGAGCAGTACTTC	CASSLGGGGPNEQYF
NA	NA	TRBJ1-2	TRBV5-1	TGCGCCAGCAGCTTGACGGAGCAGCAGGGGAGTGGCTACACCTTC	CASSLTEQQGSGYTF
NA	NA	TRBJ2-5	TRBV9	TGTGCCAGCAGCGCCCAAGGAGAGACCCAGTACTTC	CASSAQGETQYF
few	NA	TRBJ1-2	TRBV28	TGTGCCAGCAGTTTGGGGCGGCTCAACTATGGCTACACCTTC	CASSLGRLNYGYTF
NA	NA	TRBJ1-5	TRBV28	TGTGCCAGCAGTTTATTGGCGGGGGCGCGGGTAAGCAATCAGCCCCAGCATTTT	CASSLLAGARVSNQPQHF
many	TRBD2	TRBJ2-3	TRBV7-2	TGTGCCAGCAGCTTAGAGGTCCTAGCGGGCGTCACAGATACGCAGTATTTT	CASSLEVLAGVTDTQYF
NA	NA	TRBJ1-1	TRBV10-2	TGCGCCAGCAGTGAGCGACCCACTGAAGCTTTCTTT	CASSERPTEAFF
few	NA	TRBJ2-2	TRBV10-3	TGTGCCATCAGTGAGTCAGGCCCCAGTCGGACCGGGGAGCTGTTTTTT	CAISESGPSRTGELFF
NA	NA	TRBJ2-7	TRBV4-3	TGCGCCAGCAGCCAAGACTTTACGAGCGGTACTTACGAGCAGTACTTC	CASSQDFTSGTYEQYF
NA	NA	TRBJ2-1	TRBV7-2	TGTGCCAGCAGCTTAGTGGCAGGGGTCAACAATGAGCAGTTCTTC	CASSLVAGVNNEQFF
NA	TRBD1	TRBJ2-7	TRBV9	TGTGCCAGCAGCGTAGGGACAGGGTGTTACGAGCAGTACTTC	CASSVGTGCYEQYF
NA	NA	TRBJ2-2	TRBV20-1	TGCAGTGCTAGAAGACCTTACACCGGGGAGCTGTTTTTT	CSARRPYTGELFF
few	NA	TRBJ1-1	TRBV12-3/TRBV12-4	TGTGCCAGCAGTTTCCAGGGGCAGGTCACTGAAGCTTTCTTT	CASSFQGQVTEAFF
few	NA	TRBJ2-7	TRBV11-2	TGTGCCAGCAGCTTAGGAGCCCCCGGCTACGAGCAGTACTTC	CASSLGAPGYEQYF
many	NA	TRBJ1-1	TRBV5-1	TGCGCCAGCAGCTTGGAGGGACTGAACACTGAAGCTTTCTTT	CASSLEGLNTEAFF
NA	NA	TRBJ1-2	TRBV7-2	TGTGCCAGCAGCTTACTGACAGCGGGCTACACCTTC	CASSLLTAGYTF
few	NA	TRBJ2-6	TRBV7-2	TGTGCCAGCAGAGGGAGCGTCTCTGGGACCAACGTCCTGACTTTC	CASRGSVSGTNVLTF
NA	TRBD1	TRBJ2-7	TRBV7-9	TGTGCCAGCAGCTTAGTCACAGGGGGAGACTACGAGCAGTACTTC	CASSLVTGGDYEQYF